This TCR beta chain was sequenced during a study of T cell responses to AZD1222 COVID-19 vaccine. This clone was picked up one time. Its antigen is undetermined. The same CDR3 arises from other DNA sequences in this sample as well. Here immunoSEQ multiplex PCR was the method, and the copy in TCRdb shows in-frame clones only, minus some. The sample has under 150,000 clones, around nine tenths seen once. CDR1 and CDR2 (germline): MRHNA, SNTAGT. Trimming cost V 3 bases and J 0 bases, with 7 bases left between them. This CDR3 is 14 amino acids long. The study, taken as a whole, reports: White British people made up most donors, females outnumbered males, and clonal diversity was possibly underestimated.

V gene TRBV6-4 combines with J gene TRBJ2-3, with a possible D match to TRBD2 (5 bases). The material sequenced was peripheral blood, taken 28 days after the second AZD1222 dose. The clonotype originates from an adult who received the AZD1222 COVID-19 vaccine. CDR3 loop: CASSDSGSTDTQYF. The CDR3 nucleotides are TGTGCCAGCAGTGATTCGGGGAGCACAGATACGCAGTATTTT.